These 23 T cell receptor beta chains were sequenced from one sample in a study of Ad26.COV2.S vaccination and SARS-CoV-2 variants. TCRdb's copy holds only in-frame clones and misses some; the assay was immunoSEQ multiplex PCR. The table records hundreds of thousands of clones, about 89% of them present only once. Treatment: roughly 19 received Ad26.COV2.S at low or high dose, single or two shots; 5 received placebo; per-sample allocation not given. Sampling took place 63 days after the first vaccine or placebo injection. This sample comprised peripheral blood, obtained in a trial of Ad26.COV2.S vaccine versus placebo. These receptors were taken from a person between 18 and 60 years old who received the Ad26.COV2.S COVID-19 vaccine or a placebo.

The chain employs TRBV15 and TRBJ1-1; TRBD1 aligns across 7 bases. The CDR3 runs 14 residues. Looked up from germline, CDR1 is LNHNV and CDR2 is YYDKDF (reference sequence). Unmatched junction bases numbered 6, after V lost 6 bases and J lost 2 bases. The CDR3 spells CATSRTGDNTEAFF. CDR3 nucleotide sequence: TGTGCCACCAGTAGAACAGGGGATAACACTGAAGCTTTCTTT.

This clone was observed a few times. V and J are TRBV14 and TRBJ1-3; 10 nucleotides agree with TRBD1. The germline V gene encodes CDR1 SGHDN and CDR2 FVKESK. CDR3 length: 16 residues. After removal of 1 base from V and 5 bases from J, the junction contained 5 bases not matched to a gene. The CDR3 nucleotides read TGTGCCAGCAGCCAAGTGTCGGGACAGGGGCGAAACACCATATATTTT. Translated, it gives CASSQVSGQGRNTIYF.

The rearrangement joins TRBV3-1 (or the pseudogene TRBV3-2) to TRBJ2-7; unclear D gene. CDR1 and CDR2 (germline): LGHDT, YNNKEL (reference sequence). The CDR3 runs to 11 residues. Trimming took off 4 bases at V and 5 bases at J, with 6 bases between the two ends. This chain's CDR3 is CASSRVHEQYF. In nucleotides, the CDR3 is TGTGCCAGCAGCCGAGTTCACGAGCAGTACTTC.

As regards this clone: This CDR3 is also generated by other DNA sequences in the sample. V is TRBV7-6 and J is TRBJ1-1; no reliable D call. The CDR3 extends over 13 amino acids. Per the germline V gene, CDR1 is SGHVS and CDR2 is FNYEAQ. V was shortened by 4 bases and J by 3 bases, with 9 bases between the two germline ends. CDR3 sequence reads: CASSSRRDTEAFF. CDR3 bases: TGTGCCAGCAGCTCCCGACGGGACACTGAAGCTTTCTTT.

This clone was seen more than once but under ten times. Other DNA sequences of this sample code for an identical CDR3. V and J are TRBV29-1 and TRBJ1-1; D call uncertain. V was pared by 2 bases and J by 0 bases, with 7 bases between. Germline V gene data show CDR1 as SQVTM and CDR2 as ANQGSEA. The CDR3 extends over 13 amino acids. CDR3 DNA sequence: TGCAGCGTTGAACGAAGACTGAACACTGAAGCTTTCTTT. This codes for CSVERRLNTEAFF.

The V gene is TRBV5-4, the J gene TRBJ2-5; D possibly matches TRBD1 or TRBD2 (6 bases each). In germline, CDR1 is SGHNT, CDR2 YYREEE (reference sequence). Trimming stripped 3 bases from V and 7 bases from J, with 19 bases between. There are 15 residues in the CDR3. The DNA of the CDR3 is TGTGCCAGCAGCTCTTCTTCGGGGGCCTCCCTGACCCAGTACTTC. Encoded protein: CASSSSSGASLTQYF.

This sequence joins TRBV6-2 or TRBV6-3 and TRBJ1-1; a possible D gene is TRBD1 (6 bases). Germline values: CDR1 MNHEY, CDR2 SVGEGT. The germline V and J ends were trimmed by 6 bases and 3 bases, with 20 bases remaining between them. The CDR3 sequence is 16 residues long. The CDR3 coding sequence is TGTGCCAGCAGCTCAACCCTTGGACAGCCAGACACTGAAGCTTTCTTT. This encodes CASSSTLGQPDTEAFF.

This clone was detected once. The chain couples TRBV4-1 to TRBJ2-3; no firm D call. Trimming removed 1 base from V and 3 bases from J, with 17 bases in between. The CDR3 sequence is 17 residues long. Germline CDR1 and CDR2: MGHRA and YSYEKL. CDR3 sequence: CASSQAVDPSRTDTQYF. The CDR3 nucleotides are TGCGCCAGCAGCCAAGCGGTAGATCCGAGCCGAACAGATACGCAGTATTTT.

The chain has TRBV5-1 and TRBJ2-5, with D unresolved. The V end was cut by 0 bases, the J end by 4 bases, with 16 bases between. Germline V gives CDR1 SGHRS, CDR2 YFSETQ. The CDR3 runs to 16 residues. The CDR3 loop is CASSLGVKVDSETQYF. The CDR3 DNA reads TGCGCCAGCAGCTTGGGTGTCAAGGTAGATTCAGAGACCCAGTACTTC.

The chain uses TRBV5-1 and TRBJ2-1; 8 bases fit TRBD2. CDR1 SGHRS and CDR2 YFSETQ come from the germline V gene. The J segment lost 7 bases and the V segment lost 0 bases, leaving 3 bases of the junction unmatched. The length of the CDR3 is 14 residues. CDR3 in DNA: TGCGCCAGCAGCTTGGGGCGGGGGGATAATGAGCAGTTCTTC. Its protein product is CASSLGRGDNEQFF.

The chain couples TRBV28 to TRBJ1-4; D may be TRBD1 (5 bases). CDR3 size: 15 residues. Looked up from germline, CDR1 is MDHEN and CDR2 is SYDVKM. The ends were cut back, 2 bases at V and 3 bases at J, with 10 bases in the middle. The CDR3 spells CASSLGGLANEKLFF. The CDR3 bases are TGTGCCAGCAGTTTAGGGGGTTTGGCTAATGAAAAACTGTTTTTT.

The chain recombines TRBV9 with TRBJ1-4; D remains unclear. From germline, CDR1 is SGDLS and CDR2 YYNGEE. The ends were cut back, 0 bases at V and 6 bases at J, with 9 bases in the middle. The length of the CDR3 is 14 residues. DNA for the CDR3: TGTGCCAGCAGCGTAGGGGGTTTAGATGAAAAACTGTTTTTT. Translating it yields CASSVGGLDEKLFF. The whole variable domain, filled in from reference TRBV9 and TRBJ1-4, reads DSGVTQTPKHLITATGQRVTLRCSPRSGDLSVYWYQQSLDQGLQFLIQYYNGEERAKGNILERFSAQQFPDLHSELNLSSLELGDSALYFCASSVGGLDEKLFFGSGTQLSVL.

CDR3 amino acids: CASSLITNSPLHF. The CDR3, as DNA: TGTGCCAGCAGCTTGATAACTAATTCACCCCTCCACTTT. The rearrangement links TRBV7-9 to TRBJ1-6; D not certain. Trimming took off 3 bases at V and 6 bases at J, with 6 bases between the two ends. CDR1 and CDR2 from the germline V gene are SEHNR and FQNEAQ (reference sequence). The CDR3 is made up of 13 amino acids.

This rearrangement joins TRBV6-5 to TRBJ2-5; D not resolved. The CDR3 has 11 residues. V shed 5 bases and J shed 7 bases, with 8 bases lying between them. CDR1 MNHEY and CDR2 SVGAGI come from the germline V gene. The CDR3 DNA is TGTGCCAGCAGTCGACTGGGGACCCAGTACTTC. It codes for CASSRLGTQYF.

The V and J genes are TRBV29-1 and TRBJ2-5; D call uncertain. There are 15 residues in the CDR3. Per germline, CDR1 SQVTM and CDR2 ANQGSEA. V gave up 7 bases and J gave up 4 bases, with 22 bases separating them. The CDR3 coding sequence is TGCAGCGGCATCCTCCCCCTTCTGATAGGAGAGACCCAGTACTTC. Amino acids: CSGILPLLIGETQYF.

This clone has only a few counts. This chain joins TRBV5-4 and TRBJ2-1; D remains unclear. This CDR3 is 14 amino acids long. V lost 0 bases and J lost 3, with 7 bases in between. Per the germline V gene, CDR1 is SGHNT and CDR2 is YYREEE (reference sequence). CDR3 sequence (DNA): TGTGCCAGCAGCTTGGTAGGCTACTACAATGAGCAGTTCTTC. Translating gives CASSLVGYYNEQFF. Full variable domain (outside the CDR3, taken from reference TRBV5-4 and TRBJ2-1): ETGVTQSPTHLIKTRGQQVTLRCSSQSGHNTVSWYQQALGQGPQFIFQYYREEENGRGNFPPRFSGLQFPNYSSELNVNALELDDSALYLCASSLVGYYNEQFFGPGTRLTVL.

The chain employs TRBV5-1 and TRBJ2-6; D remains ambiguous. This CDR3 has 16 residues. The V gene lost 0 bases and the J gene lost 0 bases, with 7 bases spanning the gap. In germline, CDR1 is SGHRS, CDR2 YFSETQ. CDR3 region: CASSLVSSSGANVLTF. DNA of the CDR3: TGCGCCAGCAGCTTGGTTTCGAGCTCTGGGGCCAACGTCCTGACTTTC.

In the case of this clone: Within the sample, other DNA sequences also encode this same CDR3. This chain joins TRBV29-1 and TRBJ2-2, with 7 bases lining up with TRBD1. Germline V gene sequence: CDR1 SQVTM, CDR2 ANQGSEA. The CDR3 runs 13 residues. V dropped 5 bases and J dropped 2; count of bases not matched to a gene: 2. CDR3 protein: CSVRQGNTGELFF. The CDR3 nucleotides read TGCAGCGTTAGACAGGGTAACACCGGGGAGCTGTTTTTT.

The chain recombines TRBV20-1 with TRBJ2-7; 7 bases align to TRBD1. The CDR3 extends over 16 amino acids. Germline V gene data show CDR1 as DFQATT and CDR2 as SNEGSKA (reference sequence). Losses at the gene ends were 3 bases for V and 2 bases for J; bases not matched to a gene: 13. The CDR3 DNA reads as TGCAGTGCTAGTCCCTCCCCCCGACAGGGTACCTACGAGCAGTACTTC. Translating gives CSASPSPRQGTYEQYF.

In its sample, this clone was seen once. This chain joins TRBV7-2 and TRBJ2-2; the D is unclear. V was shortened by 2 bases and J by 0 bases, with 7 bases between the two germline ends. The CDR3 is made up of 15 amino acids. Germline CDR1 reads SGHTA; CDR2 reads FQGNSA. CDR3 sequence: CASSLMGTNTGELFF. The CDR3 DNA is TGTGCCAGCAGCTTAATGGGGACGAACACCGGGGAGCTGTTTTTT.

This clone was found a few times. The chain recombines TRBV7-9 with TRBJ1-5; D is ambiguous. V shed 6 bases and J shed 6 bases, with 9 bases lying between them. Germline values: CDR1 SEHNR, CDR2 FQNEAQ (reference sequence). The CDR3 has 12 residues. CDR3 region: CASRDPGQPQHF. The CDR3 DNA reads TGTGCCAGCAGGGACCCTGGTCAGCCCCAGCATTTT.

This clone was detected a few times. J is TRBJ1-2 and V is TRBV7-9; no definite D call. This CDR3 has 12 amino acids. Germline V gene lookup returns CDR1 SEHNR and CDR2 FQNEAQ (reference sequence). Trimming cost V 5 bases and J 8 bases, with 12 bases left between them. CDR3 sequence: CASSLDLEGYTF. The CDR3 coding sequence is TGTGCCAGCAGCCTAGACCTGGAAGGCTACACCTTC.

The chain is built from TRBV28 and TRBJ2-7, with 11 bases matching TRBD1. The V segment lost 6 bases and the J segment 3 bases; nucleotides outside the gene matches: 7. The length of the CDR3 is 15 residues. From germline, CDR1 is MDHEN and CDR2 SYDVKM. The CDR3 loop reads CASSSGTGGFYEQYF. CDR3 in DNA: TGTGCCAGCAGCTCAGGGACAGGGGGGTTCTACGAGCAGTACTTC.